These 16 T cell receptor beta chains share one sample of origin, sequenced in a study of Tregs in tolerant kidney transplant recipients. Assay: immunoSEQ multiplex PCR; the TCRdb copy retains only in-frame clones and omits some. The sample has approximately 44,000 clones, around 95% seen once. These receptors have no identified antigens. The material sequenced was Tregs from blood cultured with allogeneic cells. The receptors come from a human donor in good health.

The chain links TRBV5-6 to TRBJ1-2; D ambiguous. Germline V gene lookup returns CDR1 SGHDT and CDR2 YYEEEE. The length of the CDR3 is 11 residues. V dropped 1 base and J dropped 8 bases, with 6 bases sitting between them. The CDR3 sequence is CASSLSWGYTF. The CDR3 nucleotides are TGTGCCAGCAGCTTGTCTTGGGGCTACACCTTC.

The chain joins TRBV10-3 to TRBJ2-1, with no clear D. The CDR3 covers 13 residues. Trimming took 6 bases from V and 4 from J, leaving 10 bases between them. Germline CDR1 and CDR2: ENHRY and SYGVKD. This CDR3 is CAISLSVYNEQFF. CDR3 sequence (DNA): TGTGCCATCAGCCTTTCCGTGTACAATGAGCAGTTCTTC.

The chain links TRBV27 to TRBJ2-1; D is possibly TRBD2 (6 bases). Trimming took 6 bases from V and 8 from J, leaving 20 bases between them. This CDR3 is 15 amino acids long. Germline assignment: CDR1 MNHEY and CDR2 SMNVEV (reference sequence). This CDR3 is CASSLLPGLPDEQFF. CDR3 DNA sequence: TGTGCCAGCAGCCTATTACCGGGACTTCCTGATGAGCAGTTCTTC.

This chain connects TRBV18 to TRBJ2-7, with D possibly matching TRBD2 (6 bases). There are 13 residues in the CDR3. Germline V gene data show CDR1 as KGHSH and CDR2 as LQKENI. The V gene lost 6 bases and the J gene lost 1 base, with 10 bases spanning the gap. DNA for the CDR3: TGTGCCAGCTCCCAGGGACTTTCCTACGAGCAGTACTTC. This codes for CASSQGLSYEQYF.

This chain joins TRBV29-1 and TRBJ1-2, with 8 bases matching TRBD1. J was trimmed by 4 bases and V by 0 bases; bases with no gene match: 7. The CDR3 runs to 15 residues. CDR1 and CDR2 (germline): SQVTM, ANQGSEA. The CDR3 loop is CSVEDNRGKSYGYTF. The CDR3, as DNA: TGCAGCGTTGAAGACAACAGGGGGAAGAGCTATGGCTACACCTTC.

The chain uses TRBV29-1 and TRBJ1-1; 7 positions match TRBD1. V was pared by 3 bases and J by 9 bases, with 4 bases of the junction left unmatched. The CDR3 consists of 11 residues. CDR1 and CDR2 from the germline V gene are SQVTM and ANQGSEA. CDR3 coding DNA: TGCAGCGTTGACAACAGGGGACAAGCTTTCTTT. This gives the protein CSVDNRGQAFF.

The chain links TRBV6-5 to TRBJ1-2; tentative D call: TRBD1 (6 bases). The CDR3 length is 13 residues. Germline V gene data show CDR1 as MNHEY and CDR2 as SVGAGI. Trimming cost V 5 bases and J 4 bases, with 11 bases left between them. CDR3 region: CASSGTGFYGYTF. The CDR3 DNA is TGTGCCAGCAGTGGAACAGGGTTCTATGGCTACACCTTC.

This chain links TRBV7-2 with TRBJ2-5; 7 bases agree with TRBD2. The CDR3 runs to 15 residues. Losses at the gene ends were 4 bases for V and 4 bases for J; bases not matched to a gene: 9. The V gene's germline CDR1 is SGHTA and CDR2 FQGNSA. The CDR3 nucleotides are TGTGCCAGCAGCTGGCTGGCGGGAGTCAGAGAGACCCAGTACTTC. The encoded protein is CASSWLAGVRETQYF.

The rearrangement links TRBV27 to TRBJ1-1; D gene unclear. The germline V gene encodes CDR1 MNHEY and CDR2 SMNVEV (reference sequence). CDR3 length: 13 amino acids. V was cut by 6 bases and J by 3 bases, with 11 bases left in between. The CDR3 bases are TGTGCCAGCAGCCGGACGGTTTACACTGAAGCTTTCTTT. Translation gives CASSRTVYTEAFF.

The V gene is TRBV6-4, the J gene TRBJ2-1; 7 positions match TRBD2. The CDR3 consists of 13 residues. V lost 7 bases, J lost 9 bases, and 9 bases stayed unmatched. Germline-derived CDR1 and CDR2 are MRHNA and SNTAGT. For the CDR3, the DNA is TGTGCCAGCACCTCTGGACTAGATGGTGAGCAGTTCTTC. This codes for CASTSGLDGEQFF.

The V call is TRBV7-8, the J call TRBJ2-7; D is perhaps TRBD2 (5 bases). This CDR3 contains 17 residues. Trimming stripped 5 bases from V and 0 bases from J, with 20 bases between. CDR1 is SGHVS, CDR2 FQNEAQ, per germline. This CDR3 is CASSIRALAISSYEQYF. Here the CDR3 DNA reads TGTGCCAGCAGCATCCGAGCCTTAGCGATCAGCTCCTACGAGCAGTACTTC.

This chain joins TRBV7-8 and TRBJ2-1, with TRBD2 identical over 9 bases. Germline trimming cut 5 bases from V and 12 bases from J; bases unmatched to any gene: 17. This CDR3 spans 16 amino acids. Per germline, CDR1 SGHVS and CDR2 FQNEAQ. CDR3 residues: CASSASRGRGGRRQFF. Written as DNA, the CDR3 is TGTGCCAGCAGCGCCTCCCGGGGGCGGGGGGGCCGTCGGCAGTTCTTC.

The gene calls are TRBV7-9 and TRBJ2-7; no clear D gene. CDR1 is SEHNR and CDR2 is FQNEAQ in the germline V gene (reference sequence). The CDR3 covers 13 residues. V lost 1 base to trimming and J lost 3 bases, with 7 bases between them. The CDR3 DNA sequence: TGTGCCAGCAGCTTAGGGGCAAGCTACGAGCAGTACTTC. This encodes CASSLGASYEQYF.

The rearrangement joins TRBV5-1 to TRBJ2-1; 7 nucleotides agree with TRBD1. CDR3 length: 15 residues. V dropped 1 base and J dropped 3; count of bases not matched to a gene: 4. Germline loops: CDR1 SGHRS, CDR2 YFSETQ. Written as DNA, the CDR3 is TGCGCCAGCAGCTTGCTTTCAGGGGGCTACAATGAGCAGTTCTTC. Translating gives CASSLLSGGYNEQFF.

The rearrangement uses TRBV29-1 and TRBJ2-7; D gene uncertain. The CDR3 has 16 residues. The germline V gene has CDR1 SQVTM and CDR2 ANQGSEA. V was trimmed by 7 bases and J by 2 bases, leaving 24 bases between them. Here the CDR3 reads CSAIHAPLGLAYEQYF. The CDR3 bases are TGCAGCGCCATCCACGCCCCCCTGGGCCTAGCCTACGAGCAGTACTTC.

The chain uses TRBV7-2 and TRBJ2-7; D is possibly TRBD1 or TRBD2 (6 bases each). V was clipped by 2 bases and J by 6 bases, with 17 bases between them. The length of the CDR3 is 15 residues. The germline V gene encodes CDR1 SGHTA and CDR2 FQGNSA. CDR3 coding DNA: TGTGCCAGCAGCTTAAGGGGGACTCCCCGTAGCGAGCAGTACTTC. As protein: CASSLRGTPRSEQYF.